This T cell receptor beta chain originates from a study of radiotherapy plus CTLA-4 blockade in lung cancer. Study information: Disease control reached over 30%, with objective responses in over 15%.

Whole-study findings and limits: In blood, tumor-derived TCR clones expanded after radiotherapy plus ipilimumab. Interferon-beta, together with early blood T cell clone dynamics, reportedly best predicted response.

Method: immunoSEQ multiplex PCR; TCRdb's copy keeps in-frame clones and lacks some. The sample contains about 110,000 clones, more than 75% of which appear only once. Those with chemo-refractory metastatic non-small-cell lung cancer were treated with focal radiation combined with CTLA-4 blockade using ipilimumab. As regards this clone: What it binds is unknown.

Germline lookup yields CDR1 SGHRS and CDR2 YFSETQ. The CDR3 length is 18 residues. J lost 7 bases, V lost 4 bases, and 21 bases had no gene match. Sequences were derived from peripheral blood, sampled from a patient treated with radiotherapy plus ipilimumab. The chain joins TRBV5-1 to TRBJ2-7, with 9 bases lining up with TRBD2. This receptor was taken from a human donor with non-small cell lung cancer that progressed on radiotherapy plus ipilimumab. Some clones in this sample may be carry-over from other donors' samples. CDR3 residues: CASSEISTGAGGRDEQYF. The DNA of the CDR3 is TGCGCCAGCAGCGAGATATCGACGGGAGCGGGGGGTCGGGATGAGCAGTACTTC.